The 23 T cell receptor beta chains in this list originate from one sample, sequenced in a study of shared clonotypes between healthy human individuals. The method was immunoSEQ multiplex PCR; TCRdb's version includes in-frame clones alone and lacks a portion of them. The sample records about 2.4 million clones, roughly 93% being singletons. Source material: naive CD4+ T cells from PBMCs. Subset indicated: CD45RA+ positively selected. These receptor sequences come from a man aged 18-30 years in good health. Some clones in this sample may be carry-over from other donors' samples.

The V gene is TRBV18, the J gene TRBJ1-5; the match to TRBD1 covers 7 bases. Unmatched junction bases numbered 8, after V lost 6 bases and J lost 3 bases. The CDR3 length is 15 residues. CDR1 is KGHSH, CDR2 LQKENI, per germline. CDR3: CASSPTGNFNQPQHF. CDR3 in DNA: TGTGCCAGCTCGCCGACAGGGAACTTCAATCAGCCCCAGCATTTT.

This clone was detected once. V is TRBV6-5 and J is TRBJ2-7, with 10 bases matching TRBD2. The V and J ends lost 5 bases and 4 bases, in that order; junction bases with no gene match: 8. CDR1 MNHEY and CDR2 SVGAGI come from the germline V gene. This CDR3 is 15 amino acids long. The CDR3 is CASSRSGRAIYEQYF. CDR3 DNA sequence: TGTGCCAGCAGTAGGAGCGGGAGGGCCATATACGAGCAGTACTTC.

On this clone itself: Other DNA sequences of this sample code for an identical CDR3. The chain joins TRBV28 to TRBJ2-7, with 8 bases that match TRBD1. The V and J ends lost 3 bases and 4 bases, in that order; junction bases with no gene match: 5. Germline CDR1 MDHEN, CDR2 SYDVKM. The CDR3 runs to 14 residues. This CDR3 is CASSLGQGAYEQYF. CDR3 in DNA: TGTGCCAGCAGTTTGGGCCAGGGGGCTTACGAGCAGTACTTC.

V is TRBV2 and J is TRBJ2-7; 8 bases line up with TRBD2. J gave up 2 bases and V 7 bases, and 7 bases lay outside the gene matches. Germline CDR1 reads SNHLY; CDR2 reads FYNNEI. The CDR3 is 14 amino acids. This chain's CDR3 is CASTFGGEAYEQYF. CDR3 in DNA: TGTGCCAGCACGTTCGGGGGGGAGGCCTACGAGCAGTACTTC. The full variable domain, its missing parts supplied by reference TRBV2 and TRBJ2-7, is EPEVTQTPSHQVTQMGQEVILRCVPISNHLYFYWYRQILGQKVEFLVSFYNNEISEKSEIFDDQFSVERPDGSNFTLKIRSTKLEDSAMYFCASTFGGEAYEQYFGPGTRLTVT.

The chain combines TRBV5-1 with TRBJ1-1; D unclear. CDR1 and CDR2 (germline): SGHRS, YFSETQ. CDR3 length equals 15 residues. Trimming cost V 0 bases and J 5 bases, with 14 bases left between them. As DNA, the CDR3 is TGCGCCAGCAGCTTGGGTGACCTACCGGGGACTGAAGCTTTCTTT. Amino acids: CASSLGDLPGTEAFF.

A single count supports this clone. Other DNA variants within this sample encode the same CDR3. The chain links TRBV25-1 to TRBJ1-4, with 8 nucleotides matching TRBD1. The trim removed 4 bases at V and 8 bases at J, leaving 9 bases unmatched. Germline V gene lookup returns CDR1 MGHDK and CDR2 SYGVNS. The CDR3 is 15 residues long. The DNA of the CDR3 is TGTGCCAGCAGTGGGGTTCCAGGGGGCGGCGAAAAACTGTTTTTT. It yields the protein CASSGVPGGGEKLFF.

The gene calls are TRBV7-6 and TRBJ2-7; 8 nucleotides agree with TRBD2. In germline, CDR1 is SGHVS, CDR2 FNYEAQ. The CDR3 extends over 15 amino acids. The J segment lost 2 bases and the V segment lost 1 base, leaving 4 bases of the junction unmatched. The CDR3 bases are TGTGCCAGCAGCTTAGATGTTAGCGGGACCTACGAGCAGTACTTC. It yields the protein CASSLDVSGTYEQYF. Full variable domain (outside the CDR3, taken from reference TRBV7-6 and TRBJ2-7): GAGVSQSPRYKVTKRGQDVALRCDPISGHVSLYWYRQALGQGPEFLTYFNYEAQQDKSGLPNDRFSAERPEGSISTLTIQRTEQRDSAMYRCASSLDVSGTYEQYFGPGTRLTVT.

This chain connects TRBV28 to TRBJ1-5; D gene uncertain. V lost 5 bases and J lost 2, with 16 bases in between. The CDR3 has 16 residues. Germline CDR1 is MDHEN and CDR2 is SYDVKM. CDR3 sequence reads: CASSPEGFSGNQPQHF. The CDR3 coding sequence is TGTGCCAGCAGTCCCGAGGGTTTCTCTGGCAATCAGCCCCAGCATTTT.

The chain uses TRBV7-8 and TRBJ2-1; TRBD1 agrees at 8 bases. The CDR3 contains 14 residues. The germline V gene encodes CDR1 SGHVS and CDR2 FQNEAQ. Losses at the gene ends were 5 bases for V and 4 bases for J; bases not matched to a gene: 4. The CDR3 sequence: CASSTRTGYNEQFF. For the CDR3, the DNA is TGTGCCAGCAGCACCCGGACAGGGTACAATGAGCAGTTCTTC.

The chain links TRBV6-5 to TRBJ2-3; TRBD2 is a possible D gene (5 bases). Germline V gives CDR1 MNHEY, CDR2 SVGAGI. V dropped 7 bases and J dropped 5 bases, with 13 bases sitting between them. The CDR3 runs to 13 residues. The CDR3 nucleotides read TGTGCCAGCACCCCACCGGGGAAAGATACGCAGTATTTT. This codes for CASTPPGKDTQYF.

This rearrangement joins TRBV28 to TRBJ1-5; 8 bases map to TRBD1. The germline gives CDR1 MDHEN, CDR2 SYDVKM. This CDR3 contains 15 residues. The V and J ends lost 5 bases and 0 bases, in that order; junction bases with no gene match: 3. CDR3 loop: CASSPDRGSNQPQHF. CDR3 coding DNA: TGTGCCAGCAGTCCCGACAGGGGTAGCAATCAGCCCCAGCATTTT.

The chain has TRBV19 and TRBJ1-1; 10 bases are shared with TRBD1. Germline V gene sequence: CDR1 LNHDA, CDR2 SQIVND (reference sequence). This CDR3 comprises 15 residues. The V gene end was trimmed by 6 bases and the J gene end by 2 bases; junction bases not matched to a gene: 6. DNA for the CDR3: TGTGCCAGTAGGCTAGGACAGGGGGGAAACACTGAAGCTTTCTTT. It yields the protein CASRLGQGGNTEAFF.

This chain connects TRBV2 to TRBJ1-6; D is unclear. V was trimmed by 3 bases and J by 8 bases, leaving 11 bases between them. CDR3 size: 14 residues. Germline V lookup: CDR1 SNHLY, CDR2 FYNNEI. The CDR3 loop is CASSDEPVYSPLHF. In nucleotides, the CDR3 is TGTGCCAGCAGTGACGAGCCAGTATATTCACCCCTCCACTTT.

This rearrangement joins TRBV4-1 to TRBJ2-7; D gene unclear. V was cut by 1 base and J by 7 bases, with 8 bases left in between. CDR1 and CDR2 from the germline V gene are MGHRA and YSYEKL. The CDR3 spans 12 residues. CDR3 sequence reads: CASSQVMKEQYF. For the CDR3, the DNA is TGCGCCAGCAGCCAAGTAATGAAAGAGCAGTACTTC.

The chain has TRBV11-2 and TRBJ2-5; 7 bases agree with TRBD2. The germline V gene encodes CDR1 SGHAT and CDR2 FQNNGV. The junction had 12 bases not matched to a gene; V was cut back by 7 bases and J by 1 base. The CDR3 runs 16 residues. This CDR3 is CASTLNSGGPQETQYF. The DNA for the CDR3 is TGTGCCAGCACCCTCAACTCGGGAGGACCCCAAGAGACCCAGTACTTC.

The chain recombines TRBV10-3 with TRBJ2-6; 9 nucleotides line up with TRBD1. The CDR3 length is 17 residues. Germline V gene data show CDR1 as ENHRY and CDR2 as SYGVKD. V was clipped by 0 bases and J by 6 bases; unmatched bases: 6. In DNA form, the CDR3 reads TGTGCCATCAGTGAGTCCCGACAGGGGGTGGCGGCCAACGTCCTGACTTTC. This gives the protein CAISESRQGVAANVLTF.

The chain combines TRBV5-8 with TRBJ1-5; D unclear. The CDR3 has 15 residues. Germline CDR1 SGHTS, CDR2 YDEGEE. The V end was cut by 6 bases, the J end by 0 bases, with 13 bases between. The CDR3 DNA follows: TGTGCCAGCACCCCTGGCAGTTATAGCAATCAGCCCCAGCATTTT. Encoded protein: CASTPGSYSNQPQHF. Variable domain in full (rest from reference TRBV5-8 and TRBJ1-5): EAGVTQSPTHLIKTRGQQATLRCSPISGHTSVYWYQQALGLGLQFLLWYDEGEERNRGNFPPRFSGRQFPNYSSELNVNALELEDSALYLCASTPGSYSNQPQHFGDGTRLSIL.

This clone has just one count. The rearrangement links TRBV5-1 to TRBJ2-2, with D perhaps matching TRBD2 (5 bases). The germline V gene encodes CDR1 SGHRS and CDR2 YFSETQ. Trimming took off 3 bases at V and 0 bases at J, with 9 bases between the two ends. This CDR3 has 15 amino acids. CDR3 amino acids: CASSSRVSNTGELFF. The CDR3 nucleotides read TGCGCCAGCAGCTCGCGGGTCTCGAACACCGGGGAGCTGTTTTTT.

The rearrangement joins TRBV6-6 to TRBJ1-4; possible D gene TRBD1, 5 bases. CDR1 is MNHNY and CDR2 is SVGAGI in the germline V gene (reference sequence). V was cut by 2 bases and J by 2 bases, with 9 bases left in between. The CDR3 length is 15 residues. CDR3 DNA sequence: TGTGCCAGCAGTTACAGGAAGGGGACTAATGAAAAACTGTTTTTT. Translating it yields CASSYRKGTNEKLFF.

V usage is TRBV5-1 and J usage is TRBJ1-5; tentative D call: TRBD1 (5 bases). Trimming left V 3 bases short and J 1 base short, with 11 bases between. This CDR3 region has 15 residues. Germline values: CDR1 SGHRS, CDR2 YFSETQ. The CDR3 here is CASSSLGGSNQPQHF. CDR3 in DNA: TGCGCCAGCAGCTCCCTGGGGGGGAGCAATCAGCCCCAGCATTTT. Full variable domain (outside the CDR3, taken from reference TRBV5-1 and TRBJ1-5): KAGVTQTPRYLIKTRGQQVTLSCSPISGHRSVSWYQQTPGQGLQFLFEYFSETQRNKGNFPGRFSGRQFSNSRSEMNVSTLELGDSALYLCASSSLGGSNQPQHFGDGTRLSIL.

The chain carries TRBV2 and TRBJ1-1; the D gene is possibly TRBD1 (5 bases). Trimming pared 0 bases from V and 11 bases from J, leaving 13 bases between. Per germline, CDR1 SNHLY and CDR2 FYNNEI. The CDR3 sequence is 13 residues long. The CDR3: CASSEAWDWPAFF. DNA for the CDR3: TGTGCCAGCAGTGAAGCATGGGACTGGCCTGCTTTCTTT.

The gene calls are TRBV29-1 and TRBJ1-2; possible D gene TRBD1, 6 bases. The CDR3 is 11 amino acids. Trimming stripped 5 bases from V and 8 bases from J, with 12 bases between. Looked up from germline, CDR1 is SQVTM and CDR2 is ANQGSEA. The CDR3 is CSVTQGWGYTF. In DNA, the CDR3 is TGCAGCGTTACACAGGGTTGGGGCTACACCTTC.

The chain has TRBV7-2 and TRBJ2-7, with 9 bases fitting TRBD1. V shed 5 bases and J 3 bases; nucleotides not matched to a gene: 8. Germline CDR1 and CDR2: SGHTA and FQGNSA. The CDR3 loop spans 15 amino acids. The CDR3 DNA follows: TGTGCCAGCAGCCACGTGGAGGGACAGGGCTACGAGCAGTACTTC. It encodes CASSHVEGQGYEQYF.